One T cell receptor beta chain is described in this entry. The data belong to a study of early stage breast cancer tumors. The method was immunoSEQ multiplex PCR; TCRdb's version includes in-frame clones alone and lacks a portion of them. The sample has almost 55,000 clones; about nine tenths are singletons. V shed 3 bases and J 4 bases; nucleotides not matched to a gene: 7. Germline CDR1 and CDR2: SGHRS and YFSETQ. The CDR3 is 17 amino acids. The source of this sequence is a person between 65 and 80 years old with breast cancer. The V call is TRBV5-1, the J call TRBJ2-3; 14 bases align to TRBD2. Sequencing was done on a sample of blood. CDR3 DNA: TGCGCCAGCAGCTCCGGGACTAGCGGGGGACGGCCAGATACGCAGTATTTT. As protein: CASSSGTSGGRPDTQYF.